This T cell receptor beta chain appears in the sequencing data of a study of CD8+ T cells in alopecia areata. In the study overall: Each of the treated patients was given oral tofacitinib, 5 to 10 mg twice daily, for moderate-to-severe alopecia areata. After 6 to 18 months of tofacitinib, follow-up continued 6 months off drug.

The study's findings and limits: Elevated clonality characterized lesional scalp relative to normal scalp, particularly in alopecia totalis/universalis.

Treatment in this sample: oral pan-JAK inhibitor, 5-10 mg twice daily. cDNA reverse transcribed from extracted RNA served as the sequencing template. Clones were sequenced by immunoSEQ multiplex PCR, and TCRdb holds only the in-frame ones, with some missing. Of more than 150,000 clones listed, roughly 46% are singletons. The V end lost 6 bases, the J end lost 4 bases, and 6 bases lay between the germline ends. The germline V gene has CDR1 MGHDK and CDR2 SYGVNS. The length of the CDR3 is 11 residues. This clone occurred a few times. Its specificity is not known. The material sequenced was CD8+ T cells sorted from blood, taken at roughly week 52, from a patient treated with tofacitinib. This chain connects TRBV25-1 to TRBJ2-5; D not certain. This sequence was found in a human donor with alopecia areata. The CDR3 reads CASRETETQYF. CDR3 in DNA: TGTGCCAGCAGGGAGACAGAGACCCAGTACTTC.